The text below deals with one TCR beta chain. Its specificity is unknown. The data were taken from a study of vaccination effects on CD4 cells after COVID-19. Looking at the study overall: After the second dose, samples were taken at median day 72. Overall study results and limits: Among infection- and vaccine-induced clones, marked clonal contraction occurred late after vaccination.

CDR1 is MNHEY and CDR2 is SVGAGI in the germline V gene. The V gene end was trimmed by 7 bases and the J gene end by 4 bases; junction bases not matched to a gene: 4. The CDR3 has 13 amino acids. This table comes from immunoSEQ multiplex PCR, and its TCRdb copy is limited to in-frame clones, with some not included. The repertoire has roughly 24,000 clones, 60% to 75% of them found once; the top ten carry roughly a tenth. ViraFEST expansion of antigen-specific CD4+ T cells with viral peptide pools preceded sequencing. Between days 9 and 10 of culture, CD4+ T cells were separated out. All study participants received two doses of BNT162b2 or mRNA-1273 vaccine. Wells of around 2 million PBMC each were grown with around 10 IU/ml IL-2 and roughly 10 ug/ml peptides. At days 3 and 7, half of the medium was exchanged for IL-2 medium.

This clonotype originated in a human donor who received a COVID-19 vaccine. Material: CD4+ T cells from PBMCs cultured with HCoV-NL63 spike peptides, obtained after COVID-19 vaccination. The chain has TRBV6-5 and TRBJ2-7; 10 bases align to TRBD1. The CDR3 coding sequence is TGTGCCAGCATGCCGGGACAGGGGTACGAGCAGTACTTC. The encoded protein is CASMPGQGYEQYF.